The clone carrying this T cell receptor (beta chain) came up a few times. Using its own MiXCR run on the reads, TCRdb lists one record per CDR3 protein. The data contain approximately 500,000 distinct CDR3 sequences, approximately 15% of them singletons. The data stem from a study of T cell repertoires in cytomegalovirus infection. The clonotype originates from a human donor in good health (CMV status not recorded). Some clones in this sample may be carry-over from other donors' samples. Sequenced sample: CD8+ T cells from PBMCs.

In DNA form, the CDR3 reads TGCAGCGTTGCAGAAGAGACCCAGTACTTC. This sequence encodes CSVAEETQYF. V gene TRBV29-1 combines with J gene TRBJ2-5; D is undetermined. V lost 4 bases and J 3 bases, leaving 3 bases between the germline ends. The CDR3 totals 10 residues. Germline V lookup: CDR1 SQVTM, CDR2 ANQGSEA.